The text below deals with one T cell receptor (beta chain). Each CDR3 protein is one row after TCRdb ran MiXCR on the RT-PCR reads. Seen here are about 960,000 distinct CDR3 sequences, more than 15% observed once, and the top ten hold 5% to 6.5%. The record originates from a study of patients and donors after allogeneic stem cell transplantation. There are 14 residues in the CDR3. V was shortened by 4 bases and J by 2 bases, with 12 bases between the two germline ends. CDR1 SNHLY and CDR2 FYNNEI come from the germline V gene. This chain connects TRBV2 to TRBJ2-7, with D possibly being TRBD1 or TRBD2 (6 bases each). The material sequenced was blood, either unsorted or a sorted T cell fraction (not recorded which). This sequence was found in a human donor who was either an allogeneic HSCT recipient or a stem cell or donor lymphocyte infusion donor (not recorded which). It is not recorded whose cells these are; they may come from a transplant donor. CDR3 region: CASSAGDTTYEQYF. CDR3 DNA: TGTGCCAGCAGTGCGGGGGACACCACCTACGAGCAGTACTTC.